This entry features one T cell receptor beta chain sequence. The data originate from a study of T cell changes during pregnancy in multiple sclerosis. TCRdb keeps only in-frame clones here, not all; method: immunoSEQ multiplex PCR. The profile shows under 110,000 clones, about 90% of them singletons. The CDR3 covers 14 residues. Trimming stripped 8 bases from V and 4 bases from J, with 15 bases between. Germline CDR1 and CDR2: SQVTM and ANQGSEA. This chain links TRBV29-1 with TRBJ1-6; D remains ambiguous. This clonotype was sampled from a female donor with multiple sclerosis, enrolled in a pregnancy study. The sequencing here drew on peripheral blood, taken before pregnancy. CDR3 sequence (DNA): TGCAGCTTAACATACCGGAGTTATAATTCACCCCTCCACTTT. Translation: CSLTYRSYNSPLHF.